The clone carrying this T cell receptor (beta chain) was seen only once. The source of the sample is a study of blood T cell dynamics during melanoma immunotherapy. About the research overall: Metastatic melanoma patients received first-line pembrolizumab or nivolumab plus ipilimumab.

As for time point: week 3, after first cycle of checkpoint inhibitor. Apart from two fast progressors, RECIST 1.1 response was judged 12 weeks post-infusion. Per the germline V gene, CDR1 is LNHDA and CDR2 is SQIVND (reference sequence). Unmatched junction bases numbered 10, after V lost 7 bases and J lost 5 bases. The CDR3 is 15 amino acids. Profiling relied on immunoSEQ multiplex PCR, and the TCRdb table lists in-frame clones only, not all of them. The data contain about 7,000 clones, 81% of them seen just once; the ten biggest clones take up about 14%. The origin of this receptor is a human donor with melanoma. The V call is TRBV19, the J call TRBJ1-5; 8 nucleotides agree with TRBD1. This sample comprised blood, obtained from a patient treated with checkpoint blockade. This CDR3 reads CASTAGQALHQPQHF. In DNA, the CDR3 is TGTGCCAGTACCGCGGGACAGGCCCTTCATCAGCCCCAGCATTTT.